This T cell receptor beta chain stems from a study of T cell changes during pregnancy in multiple sclerosis (dated 2019 in TCRdb). Looking at the study overall: The study looked at changes in the T cell repertoire across pregnancy in women with multiple sclerosis.

From a lookup of the germline V gene, CDR1 and CDR2 are SGHRS and YFSETQ. After removal of 3 bases from V and 1 base from J, the junction retains 6 bases not matched to a gene. The CDR3 goes from the cysteine to the phenylalanine over 17 residues. Kept here is only the CDR3 DNA, which spans 51 bases and is read in frame from base 1. For this clone: The antigen this receptor binds is unknown. Nothing much larger sits one base from this clone, and base qualities are not available.

To prepare the library, the immunoSEQ multiplex PCR assay was applied. TCRdb carries this immuneACCESS record with in-frame sequences only. Its versions omit some clonotypes, under half of them owing to an unresolved V gene in the studies checked, with the rest unexplained. The sample records some 40,000 clones, about 92% of which are singletons. The ten largest account for approximately 1.3% of the sample. The specimen was peripheral blood. Here the chain combines TRBV5-1 and TRBJ2-7, and 14 junctional nucleotides match TRBD2. The TCR comes from a female donor with multiple sclerosis, enrolled in a pregnancy study. The CDR3 reads CASSSGLAGVWSYEQYF. DNA sequence: TGCGCCAGCAGCTCGGGACTAGCGGGAGTGTGGTCCTACGAGCAGTACTTC.